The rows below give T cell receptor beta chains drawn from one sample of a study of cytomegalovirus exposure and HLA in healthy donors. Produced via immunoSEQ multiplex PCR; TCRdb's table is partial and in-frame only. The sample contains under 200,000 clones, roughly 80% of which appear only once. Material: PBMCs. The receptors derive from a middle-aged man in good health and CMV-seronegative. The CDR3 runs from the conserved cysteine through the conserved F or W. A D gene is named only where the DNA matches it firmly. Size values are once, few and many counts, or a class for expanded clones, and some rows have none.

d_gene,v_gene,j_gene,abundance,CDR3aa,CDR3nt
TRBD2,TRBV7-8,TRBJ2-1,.,CASSPTSGGGVEQFF,TGTGCCAGCAGCCCCACTAGCGGGGGAGGAGTTGAGCAGTTCTTC
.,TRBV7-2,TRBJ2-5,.,CASSLDFLRIGTQYF,TGTGCCAGCAGCCTGGACTTCCTGAGAATCGGTACCCAGTACTTC
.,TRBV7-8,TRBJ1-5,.,CASSLGAPSNQPQHF,TGTGCCAGCAGCTTAGGGGCCCCGAGCAATCAGCCCCAGCATTTT
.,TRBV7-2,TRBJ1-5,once,CASSLVQGNQPQHF,TGTGCCAGCAGCTTAGTTCAGGGCAATCAGCCCCAGCATTTT
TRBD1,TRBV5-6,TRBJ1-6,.,CASSTGQVQNNSPLHF,TGTGCCAGCAGCACGGGACAGGTTCAAAATAATTCACCCCTCCACTTT
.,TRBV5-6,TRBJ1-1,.,CASSFGGVYEAFF,TGTGCCAGCAGTTTCGGCGGGGTGTATGAAGCTTTCTTT
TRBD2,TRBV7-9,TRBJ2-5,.,CASSLGTSGVGRTQYF,TGTGCCAGCAGCTTAGGGACTAGCGGGGTCGGTAGGACCCAGTACTTC
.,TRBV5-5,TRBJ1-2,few,CASSTDLLKANYGYTF,TGTGCCAGCAGCACCGATCTACTTAAAGCTAACTATGGCTACACCTTC
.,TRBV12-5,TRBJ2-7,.,CASGQVNLYEQYF,TGTGCTAGTGGACAGGTAAATCTATACGAGCAGTACTTC
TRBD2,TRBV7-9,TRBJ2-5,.,CASSYELAVQETQYF,TGTGCCAGCAGCTATGAACTAGCGGTACAAGAGACCCAGTACTTC
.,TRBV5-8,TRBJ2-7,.,CASSYHRVSRYEQYF,TGTGCCAGCAGCTACCACAGGGTTAGCCGGTACGAGCAGTACTTC
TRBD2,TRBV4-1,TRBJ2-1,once,CASSQEASGGAMAQFF,TGCGCCAGCAGCCAAGAAGCTAGCGGGGGGGCTATGGCGCAGTTCTTC
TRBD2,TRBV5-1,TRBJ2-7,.,CASSFTSGGFYEQYF,TGCGCCAGCAGCTTTACTAGCGGGGGGTTTTACGAGCAGTACTTC
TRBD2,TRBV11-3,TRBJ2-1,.,CASSPGTKTYNEQFF,TGTGCCAGCAGCCCCGGGACTAAGACCTACAATGAGCAGTTCTTC
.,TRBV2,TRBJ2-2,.,CASSLEGGAGELFF,TGTGCCAGCAGCCTTGAAGGGGGGGCCGGGGAGCTGTTTTTT
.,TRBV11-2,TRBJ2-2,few,CASSSLGTGELFF,TGTGCCAGCAGCTCCCTAGGCACCGGGGAGCTGTTTTTT
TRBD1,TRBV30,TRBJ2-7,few,CAWIAGGYEQYF,TGTGCCTGGATTGCAGGGGGCTACGAGCAGTACTTC
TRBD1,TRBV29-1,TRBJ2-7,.,CSVGQGTEQYF,TGCAGCGTCGGACAGGGTACCGAGCAGTACTTC
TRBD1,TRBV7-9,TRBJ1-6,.,CASSLAGQWAPLHF,TGTGCCAGCAGCTTAGCGGGACAGTGGGCACCCCTCCACTTT
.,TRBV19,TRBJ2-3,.,CASSIPQGFDTQYF,TGTGCCAGTAGTATCCCGCAGGGGTTCGATACGCAGTATTTT
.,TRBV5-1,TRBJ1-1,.,CASSYDRTMNTEAFF,TGCGCCAGCAGCTACGACAGGACCATGAACACTGAAGCTTTCTTT
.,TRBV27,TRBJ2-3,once,CASSFMSRVGASDTQYF,TGTGCCAGCAGTTTTATGTCTAGAGTGGGGGCTTCAGATACGCAGTATTTT
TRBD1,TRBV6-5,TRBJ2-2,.,CAARTGHTGELFF,TGTGCCGCCCGGACAGGGCACACCGGGGAGCTGTTTTTT
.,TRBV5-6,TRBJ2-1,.,CASSLGQGGRNEQFF,TGTGCCAGCAGCTTGGGTCAAGGGGGTCGCAATGAGCAGTTCTTC
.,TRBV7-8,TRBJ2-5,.,CASSSPSETQYF,TGTGCCAGCAGCTCTCCGTCGGAGACCCAGTACTTC
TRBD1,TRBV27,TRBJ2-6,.,CASSLVGQGRSGANVLTF,TGTGCCAGCAGTTTAGTGGGACAGGGTAGGTCTGGGGCCAACGTCCTGACTTTC
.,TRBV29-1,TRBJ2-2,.,CSAQVRDYTGELFF,TGCAGCGCTCAAGTCCGAGATTACACCGGGGAGCTGTTTTTT
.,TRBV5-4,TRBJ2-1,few,CASSPGGSYNEQFF,TGTGCCAGCAGCCCCGGGGGTTCCTACAATGAGCAGTTCTTC
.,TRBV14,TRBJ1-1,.,CASSQSTVWNTEAFF,TGTGCCAGCAGCCAATCAACAGTTTGGAACACTGAAGCTTTCTTT
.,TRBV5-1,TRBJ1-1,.,CASSLGGGDTEAFF,TGCGCCAGCAGCTTGGGAGGGGGAGACACTGAAGCTTTCTTT